This T cell receptor beta chain was sequenced for a study of blood T cell repertoires in COVID-19. Study summary: Italy, Spain and the United States were the sources of the convalescent and acute COVID-19 samples.

CDR3 length equals 12 residues. With 7 bases removed from V and 2 bases from J, the gap between germline ends came to 12 bases. The germline V gene has CDR1 SQVTM and CDR2 ANQGSEA. Authors' processing steps: Reference gene primer amplification gave nucleated cell count estimates. The table came from immunoSEQ multiplex PCR; TCRdb's copy has only in-frame clones and leaves some out. V, J and clone size are taken as reported in that table, and D and trimming were inferred from the DNA itself. This table has about 130,000 clones, roughly 91% appearing once. Followed longitudinally, the Seattle patients had been enrolled during active infection.

The specimen sequenced was peripheral blood. This sequence originates from a man aged 55-75 years with COVID-19, enrolled during active disease. The J gene is TRBJ2-7, the V gene TRBV29-1; D may be TRBD1 (5 bases). The CDR3 coding sequence is TGCAGCGCACAGACAGCACCCTACGAGCAGTACTTC. This codes for CSAQTAPYEQYF.